Listed below are T cell receptor beta chains from one sample, sequenced in a study of CD8+CD57+ T cells in acquired aplastic anemia. TCRdb independently ran MiXCR on the reads; one entry per CDR3 protein. The sample contains roughly 61,000 distinct CDR3 sequences, roughly 58% of which appear only once. Material for sequencing was sorted CD4+, CD8+, or CD8+CD57+ T cells (not recorded which) from PBMCs. These receptors came from a human donor in good health, serving as a control. Both conserved end residues are part of each CDR3. A D gene is named only where the DNA matches it firmly. Size tells how often a clone was seen (once, few, many) or the class of an expanded clone, and some rows leave it out.

TRBJ2-7	-	TRBD1	TRBV4-2	CASSQGQGQHF	TGTGCCAGCAGCCAAGGACAGGGGCAGCACTTC
TRBJ1-1	-	TRBD1	TRBV29-1	CSANDRGEAFF	TGCAGCGCCAACGACAGGGGAGAAGCTTTCTTT
TRBJ1-3	-	-	TRBV2	CASWKEIGNTIYF	TGTGCCAGCTGGAAGGAGATTGGAAACACCATATATTTT
TRBJ2-1	-	TRBD2	TRBV29-1	CSLRGSGRVDEQFF	TGCAGCCTACGGGGTAGCGGGAGGGTAGATGAGCAGTTCTTC
TRBJ1-5	many	-	TRBV6-1	CASSRDSNQPQHF	TGTGCCAGCAGCCGGGACAGCAATCAGCCCCAGCATTTT
TRBJ2-2	many	TRBD1	TRBV11-3	CASSSGTAWVEELFF	TGTGCCAGCAGCTCCGGGACAGCCTGGGTAGAGGAGCTGTTTTTT
TRBJ2-5	-	-	TRBV19	CASAQADDVETQYF	TGTGCCAGTGCTCAGGCAGACGATGTGGAGACCCAGTACTTC
TRBJ1-2	many	TRBD1	TRBV28	CASTLEGARGYTF	TGTGCCAGCACCCTGGAGGGGGCGCGAGGCTACACCTTC
TRBJ1-2	many	-	TRBV6-6	CASRGDYGYTF	TGTGCCAGCAGGGGGGACTATGGCTACACCTTC
TRBJ2-1	-	TRBD1	TRBV29-1	CSFEGVTATGAYNEQFF	TGCAGCTTTGAAGGGGTGACCGCGACAGGGGCATACAATGAGCAGTTCTTC
TRBJ2-7	-	-	TRBV19	CASSPTGGEQYF	TGTGCCAGTAGCCCGACTGGAGGGGAGCAGTACTTC
TRBJ1-1	-	-	TRBV12-3/TRBV12-4	CASSLPVNTEAFF	TGTGCCAGCAGTTTGCCAGTGAACACTGAAGCTTTCTTT
TRBJ2-3	-	-	TRBV7-2	CASSFGRTDTQYF	TGTGCCAGCAGCTTTGGGCGCACAGATACGCAGTATTTT
TRBJ2-3	medium-sized	TRBD1	TRBV29-1	CSVSRGQGDTQYF	TGCAGCGTTTCTAGGGGGCAGGGAGATACGCAGTATTTT
TRBJ2-7	-	TRBD2	TRBV2	CASTLAGGEQYF	TGTGCCAGCACCCTAGCGGGAGGTGAGCAGTACTTC
TRBJ2-5	many	-	TRBV5-1	CASSLSRPATETQYF	TGCGCCAGCAGCTTGAGTCGCCCAGCCACGGAGACCCAGTACTTC
TRBJ1-1	-	-	TRBV9	CASSVTVNTEAFF	TGTGCCAGCAGCGTAACAGTGAACACTGAGGCTTTCTTT
TRBJ2-5	-	TRBD1	TRBV20-1	CSALRDREDQETQYF	TGCAGTGCTCTCCGGGACAGGGAAGACCAAGAGACCCAGTACTTC
TRBJ2-3	-	TRBD1	TRBV10-3	CAISESGGGTDTQYF	TGTGCCATCAGTGAATCAGGGGGCGGCACAGATACGCAGTATTTT
TRBJ2-3	many	-	TRBV18	CASSPTDTQYF	TGTGCCAGCTCACCCACAGATACGCAGTATTTT
TRBJ1-5	once	-	TRBV20-1	CSARIWQGVGQPQHF	TGCAGTGCTAGGATCTGGCAGGGAGTAGGTCAGCCCCAGCATTTT
TRBJ1-2	-	TRBD1	TRBV12-3/TRBV12-4	CASTKGQGHYTF	TGTGCCAGCACTAAGGGACAGGGACACTACACCTTC